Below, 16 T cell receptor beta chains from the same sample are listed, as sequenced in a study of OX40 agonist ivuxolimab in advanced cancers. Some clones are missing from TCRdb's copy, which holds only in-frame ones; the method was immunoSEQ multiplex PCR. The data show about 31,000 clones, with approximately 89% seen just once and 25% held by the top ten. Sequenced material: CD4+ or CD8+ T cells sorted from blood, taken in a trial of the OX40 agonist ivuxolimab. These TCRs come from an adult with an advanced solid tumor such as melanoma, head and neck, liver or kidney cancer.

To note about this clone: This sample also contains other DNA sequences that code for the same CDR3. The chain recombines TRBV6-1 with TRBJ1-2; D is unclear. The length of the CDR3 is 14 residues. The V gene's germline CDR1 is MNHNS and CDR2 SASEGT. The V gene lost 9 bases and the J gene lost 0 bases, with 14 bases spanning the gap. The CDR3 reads CASTTLGANYGYTF. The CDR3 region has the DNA TGTGCCAGTACCACATTGGGAGCTAACTATGGCTACACCTTC.

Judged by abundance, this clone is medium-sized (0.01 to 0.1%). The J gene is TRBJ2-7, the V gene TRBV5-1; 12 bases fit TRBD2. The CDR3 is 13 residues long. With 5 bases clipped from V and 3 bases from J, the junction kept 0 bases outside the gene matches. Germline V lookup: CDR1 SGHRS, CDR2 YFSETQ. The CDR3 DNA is TGCGCCAGCAGACTAGCGGGAGGCTACGAGCAGTACTTC. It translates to CASRLAGGYEQYF.

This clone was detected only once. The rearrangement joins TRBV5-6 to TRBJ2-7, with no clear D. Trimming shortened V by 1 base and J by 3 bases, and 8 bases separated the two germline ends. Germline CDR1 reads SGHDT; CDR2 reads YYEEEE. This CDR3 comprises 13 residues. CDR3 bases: TGTGCCAGCAGCTTGTTCCAGCTCTACGAGCAGTACTTC. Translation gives CASSLFQLYEQYF.

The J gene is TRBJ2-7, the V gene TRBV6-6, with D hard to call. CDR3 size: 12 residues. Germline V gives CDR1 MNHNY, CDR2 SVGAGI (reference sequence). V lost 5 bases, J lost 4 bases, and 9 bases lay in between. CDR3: CASSLDGYEQYF. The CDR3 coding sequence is TGTGCCAGCAGTCTGGATGGTTACGAGCAGTACTTC.

CDR3 nucleotides: TGCGCCAGCAGAGAACTTAGCACAGATACGCAGTATTTT. Protein: CASRELSTDTQYF. The V call is TRBV5-1, the J call TRBJ2-3; D gene ambiguous. Germline V lookup: CDR1 SGHRS, CDR2 YFSETQ. The CDR3 length is 13 residues. V was shortened by 5 bases and J by 0 bases, with 7 bases between the two germline ends.

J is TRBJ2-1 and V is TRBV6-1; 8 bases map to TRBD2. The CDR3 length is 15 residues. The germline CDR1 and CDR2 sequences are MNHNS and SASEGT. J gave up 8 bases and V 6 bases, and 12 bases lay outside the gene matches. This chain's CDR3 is CASRATLAGGYEQFF. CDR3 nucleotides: TGTGCCAGCAGGGCAACTTTGGCGGGAGGCTATGAGCAGTTCTTC.

The CDR3 DNA reads as TGTGCCAGCAGACTAGGGTGGCAGGGGGCCTACGAGCAGTACTTC. It encodes CASRLGWQGAYEQYF. The chain is built from TRBV6-5 and TRBJ2-5, with TRBD1 matching 7 bases. The DNA end lines up better with TRBJ2-7; the J call may be wrong. The CDR3 is made up of 15 amino acids. Germline V gene data show CDR1 as MNHEY and CDR2 as SVGAGI.

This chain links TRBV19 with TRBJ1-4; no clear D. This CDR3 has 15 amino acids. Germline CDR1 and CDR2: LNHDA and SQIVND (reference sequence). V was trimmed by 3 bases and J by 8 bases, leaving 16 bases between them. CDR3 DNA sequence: TGTGCCAGTAGTATTAACCTTCCAAACGGGGAAAAACTGTTTTTT. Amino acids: CASSINLPNGEKLFF.

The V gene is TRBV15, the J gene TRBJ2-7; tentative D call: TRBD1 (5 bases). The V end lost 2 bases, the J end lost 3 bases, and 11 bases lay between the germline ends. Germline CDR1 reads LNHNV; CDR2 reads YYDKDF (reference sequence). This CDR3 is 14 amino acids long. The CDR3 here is CATSRQGVFYEQYF. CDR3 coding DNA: TGTGCCACCAGCAGACAAGGGGTTTTCTACGAGCAGTACTTC.

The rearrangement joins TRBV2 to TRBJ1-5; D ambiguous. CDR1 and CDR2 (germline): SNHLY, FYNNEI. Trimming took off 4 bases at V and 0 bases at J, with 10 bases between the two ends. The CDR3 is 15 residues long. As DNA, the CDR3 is TGTGCCAGCAGTGGAAGTACGGGTAGCAATCAGCCCCAGCATTTT. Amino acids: CASSGSTGSNQPQHF.

The CDR3 is CASSQEPSGRTTRGGELFF. CDR3 nucleotides: TGCGCCAGCAGCCAAGAGCCTAGCGGGAGAACGACTAGGGGAGGGGAGCTGTTTTTT. The chain links TRBV4-1 to TRBJ2-2; 10 bases fit TRBD2. The CDR3 spans 19 residues. V lost 0 bases to trimming and J lost 8 bases; unmatched junction nucleotides: 15. Per germline, CDR1 MGHRA and CDR2 YSYEKL.

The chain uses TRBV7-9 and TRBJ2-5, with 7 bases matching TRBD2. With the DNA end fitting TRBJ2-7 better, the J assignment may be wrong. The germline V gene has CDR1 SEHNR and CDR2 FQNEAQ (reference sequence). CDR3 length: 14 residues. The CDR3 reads CASSFTGGSYEQYF. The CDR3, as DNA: TGTGCCAGCAGCTTTACGGGGGGTTCCTACGAGCAGTACTTC.

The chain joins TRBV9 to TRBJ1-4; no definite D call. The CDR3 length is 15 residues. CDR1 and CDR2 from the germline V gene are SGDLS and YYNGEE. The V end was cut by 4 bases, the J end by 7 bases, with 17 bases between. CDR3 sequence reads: CASSPTMWATEKLFF. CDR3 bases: TGTGCCAGCAGCCCCACTATGTGGGCCACTGAAAAACTGTTTTTT.

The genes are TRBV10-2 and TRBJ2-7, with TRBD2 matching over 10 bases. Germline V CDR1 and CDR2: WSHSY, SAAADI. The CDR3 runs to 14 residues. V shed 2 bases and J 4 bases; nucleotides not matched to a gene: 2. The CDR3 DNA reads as TGCGCCAGCAGTGAGCCGACTAGCGGGTACGAGCAGTACTTC. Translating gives CASSEPTSGYEQYF.

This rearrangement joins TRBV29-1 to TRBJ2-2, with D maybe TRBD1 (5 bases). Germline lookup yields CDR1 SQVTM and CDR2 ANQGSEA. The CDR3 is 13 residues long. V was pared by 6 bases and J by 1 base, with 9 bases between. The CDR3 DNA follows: TGCAGCGTAAAGACAGTGAACACCGGGGAGCTGTTTTTT. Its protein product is CSVKTVNTGELFF.

The CDR3 bases are TGCGCCAGCAGCTTGATGTTGCTAGCGGGCAACAATGAGCAGTTCTTC. Translation: CASSLMLLAGNNEQFF. The V call is TRBV5-1, the J call TRBJ2-1; 8 bases fit TRBD2. Per the germline V gene, CDR1 is SGHRS and CDR2 is YFSETQ. The CDR3 consists of 16 residues. V lost 1 base to trimming and J lost 5 bases; unmatched junction nucleotides: 8.